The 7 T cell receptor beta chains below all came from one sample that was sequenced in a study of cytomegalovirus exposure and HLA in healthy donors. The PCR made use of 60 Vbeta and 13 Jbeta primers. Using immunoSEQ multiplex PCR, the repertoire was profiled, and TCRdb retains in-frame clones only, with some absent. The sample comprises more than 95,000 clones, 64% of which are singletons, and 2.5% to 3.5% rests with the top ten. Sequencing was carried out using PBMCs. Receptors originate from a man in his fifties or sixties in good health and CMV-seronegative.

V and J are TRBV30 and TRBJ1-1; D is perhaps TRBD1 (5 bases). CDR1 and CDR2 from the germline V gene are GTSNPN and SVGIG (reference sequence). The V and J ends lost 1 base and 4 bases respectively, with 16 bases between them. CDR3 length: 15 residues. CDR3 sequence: CAWSADGLGGTEAFF. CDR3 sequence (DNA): TGTGCCTGGAGTGCCGACGGGTTGGGGGGCACTGAAGCTTTCTTT.

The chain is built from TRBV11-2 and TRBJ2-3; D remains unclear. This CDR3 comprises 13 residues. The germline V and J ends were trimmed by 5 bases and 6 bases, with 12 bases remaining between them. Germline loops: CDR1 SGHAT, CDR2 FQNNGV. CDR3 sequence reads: CASSHDPRDTQYF. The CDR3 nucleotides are TGTGCCAGCAGCCACGACCCGAGGGATACGCAGTATTTT.

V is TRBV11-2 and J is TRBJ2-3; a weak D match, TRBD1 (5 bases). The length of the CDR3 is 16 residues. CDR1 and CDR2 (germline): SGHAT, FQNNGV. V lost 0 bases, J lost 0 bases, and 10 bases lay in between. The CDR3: CASSLDQWTSTDTQYF. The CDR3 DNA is TGTGCCAGCAGCTTAGATCAGTGGACAAGCACAGATACGCAGTATTTT.

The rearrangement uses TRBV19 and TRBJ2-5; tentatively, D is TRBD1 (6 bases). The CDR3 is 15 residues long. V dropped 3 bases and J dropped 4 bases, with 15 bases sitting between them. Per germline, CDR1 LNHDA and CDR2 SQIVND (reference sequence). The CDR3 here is CASSIIQGLVETQYF. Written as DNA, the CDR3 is TGTGCCAGTAGTATCATACAGGGCTTAGTAGAGACCCAGTACTTC. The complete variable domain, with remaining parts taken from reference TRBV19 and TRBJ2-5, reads DGGITQSPKYLFRKEGQNVTLSCEQNLNHDAMYWYRQDPGQGLRLIYYSQIVNDFQKGDIAEGYSVSREKKESFPLTVTSAQKNPTAFYLCASSIIQGLVETQYFGPGTRLLVL.

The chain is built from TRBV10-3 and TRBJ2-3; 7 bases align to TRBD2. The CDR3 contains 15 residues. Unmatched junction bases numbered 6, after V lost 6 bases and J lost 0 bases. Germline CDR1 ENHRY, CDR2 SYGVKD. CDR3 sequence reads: CAIRPLAASTDTQYF. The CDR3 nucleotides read TGTGCCATCAGGCCGCTAGCGGCTAGCACAGATACGCAGTATTTT.

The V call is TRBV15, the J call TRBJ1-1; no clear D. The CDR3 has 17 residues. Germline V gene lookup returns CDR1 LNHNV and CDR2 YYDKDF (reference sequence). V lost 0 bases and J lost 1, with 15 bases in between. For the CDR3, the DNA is TGTGCCACCAGCAGAGAGAGAGTTGGGCAGGCGAACACTGAAGCTTTCTTT. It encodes CATSRERVGQANTEAFF.

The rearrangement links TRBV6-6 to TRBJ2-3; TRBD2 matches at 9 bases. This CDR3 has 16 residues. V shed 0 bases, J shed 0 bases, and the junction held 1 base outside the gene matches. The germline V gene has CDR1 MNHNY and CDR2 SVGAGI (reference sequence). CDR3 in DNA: TGTGCCAGCAGTTACTCGCTAGCGGGAAGCACAGATACGCAGTATTTT. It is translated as CASSYSLAGSTDTQYF.